The subject of this entry is one T cell receptor (beta chain). Its specificity is not known. Germline V gene lookup returns CDR1 SNHLY and CDR2 FYNNEI. Trimming removed 4 bases from V and 5 bases from J, with 11 bases in between. The CDR3 extends over 13 amino acids. In the PCR, 60 Vbeta and 13 Jbeta primers were used. Generated by immunoSEQ multiplex PCR, the TCRdb table keeps only in-frame clones and is missing some. The data hold about 210,000 clones, with roughly 82% observed a single time. This entry is derived from a study of cytomegalovirus exposure and HLA in healthy donors. Study background: About 85 million unique TCRs from HLA-typed donors were held in an early release of data. Regarding the study as a whole: In an earlier analysis, in fewer than 700 donors, most V segments appeared productive either ~90% or ~30% of the time. Altogether, 150 to 200 TCR beta chains were recorded as cytomegalovirus-associated.

The specimen was PBMCs. The rearrangement uses TRBV2 and TRBJ1-2, with D unclear. This sequence originates from a man in his forties or fifties in good health and CMV-seropositive. CDR3 protein: CASSVKHLYGYTF. DNA for the CDR3: TGTGCCAGCAGTGTTAAGCATCTATATGGCTACACCTTC.